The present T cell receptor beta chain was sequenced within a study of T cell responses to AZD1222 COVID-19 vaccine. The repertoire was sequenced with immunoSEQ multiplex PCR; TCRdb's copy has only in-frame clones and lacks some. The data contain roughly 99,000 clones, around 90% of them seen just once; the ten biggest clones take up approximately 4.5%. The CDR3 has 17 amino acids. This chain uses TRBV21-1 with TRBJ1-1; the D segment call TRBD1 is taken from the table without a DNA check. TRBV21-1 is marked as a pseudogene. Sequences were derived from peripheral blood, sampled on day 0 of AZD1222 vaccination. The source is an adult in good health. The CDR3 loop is CASSKDPRQGKGTEAFF. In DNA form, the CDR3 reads TGTGCCAGCAGCAAAGACCCTAGACAGGGAAAGGGCACTGAAGCTTTCTTT.